One sample yielded the 16 T cell receptor beta chains listed below, sequenced in a study of T cell responses to AZD1222 COVID-19 vaccine. Generated by immunoSEQ multiplex PCR, the TCRdb table keeps only in-frame clones and is missing some. The sample consists of tens of thousands of clones, around 90% of them appearing once. The material sequenced was peripheral blood, taken on day 0 of AZD1222 vaccination. The receptors come from an adult in good health.

This sequence joins TRBV2 and TRBJ1-1; D uncertain. Germline V gives CDR1 SNHLY, CDR2 FYNNEI. The CDR3 totals 11 residues. With 5 bases removed from V and 6 bases from J, the gap between germline ends came to 7 bases. The CDR3 loop is CASSTEPEAFF. CDR3 nucleotide sequence: TGTGCCAGCAGTACTGAACCTGAAGCTTTCTTT. Supplemented by reference TRBV2 and TRBJ1-1, the full variable domain reads EPEVTQTPSHQVTQMGQEVILRCVPISNHLYFYWYRQILGQKVEFLVSFYNNEISEKSEIFDDQFSVERPDGSNFTLKIRSTKLEDSAMYFCASSTEPEAFFGQGTRLTVV.

This clone was picked up one time. The V call is TRBV5-1, the J call TRBJ2-3, with D possibly being TRBD2 (5 bases). Between the trimmed V and J ends, which lost 0 bases and 13 bases, there was a span of 18 bases. Germline CDR1 SGHRS, CDR2 YFSETQ. The CDR3 is made up of 14 amino acids. The CDR3 sequence: CASSLVASRALEYF. The DNA of the CDR3 is TGCGCCAGCAGCTTGGTGGCTAGCAGAGCGCTAGAGTATTTT.

This clone was detected only once. This rearrangement joins TRBV7-2 to TRBJ1-4; no reliable D call. The germline V gene has CDR1 SGHTA and CDR2 FQGNSA. This CDR3 region has 15 residues. Trimming took off 5 bases at V and 3 bases at J, with 13 bases between the two ends. CDR3 nucleotides: TGTGCCAGCAGCCCCCTTGGGTTGTCTAATGAAAAACTGTTTTTT. Protein product: CASSPLGLSNEKLFF.

The rearrangement uses TRBV30 and TRBJ1-1; D call uncertain. Germline V CDR1 and CDR2: GTSNPN, SVGIG (reference sequence). V lost 3 bases and J lost 4, with 9 bases in between. The CDR3 runs to 12 residues. CDR3 amino acids: CAWSATITEAFF. CDR3 in DNA: TGTGCCTGGAGCGCGACAATCACTGAAGCTTTCTTT.

The genes are TRBV9 and TRBJ2-1; D unresolved. The CDR3 consists of 16 residues. V was pared by 0 bases and J by 9 bases, with 19 bases between. CDR1 is SGDLS and CDR2 is YYNGEE in the germline V gene. The CDR3 nucleotides are TGTGCCAGCAGCGTAGTGGGCTCCCTCCCCGGTAGTGAGCAGTTCTTC. Translating gives CASSVVGSLPGSEQFF.

The genes are TRBV4-3 and TRBJ2-2; D might be TRBD2 (6 bases). The germline V gene encodes CDR1 LGHNA and CDR2 YSLEER. This CDR3 comprises 17 residues. V was cut by 0 bases and J by 2 bases, with 13 bases left in between. DNA for the CDR3: TGCGCCAGCAGCCAAGATCTAGGGAGGTTCAACACCGGGGAGCTGTTTTTT. Amino acid sequence: CASSQDLGRFNTGELFF.

V usage is TRBV6-1 and J usage is TRBJ2-5; 12 nucleotides agree with TRBD2. Trimming took 1 base from V and 5 from J; bases not matched to a gene: 5. The CDR3 loop spans 16 amino acids. The V gene's germline CDR1 is MNHNS and CDR2 SASEGT. The CDR3 region has the DNA TGTGCCAGCAGTGAAGAACTAGCGGGGGGCGGGGAGACCCAGTACTTC. It translates to CASSEELAGGGETQYF.

The J gene is TRBJ2-3, the V gene TRBV7-8; D not resolved. The germline V gene has CDR1 SGHVS and CDR2 FQNEAQ. Trimming pared 2 bases from V and 0 bases from J, leaving 12 bases between. This CDR3 has 16 amino acids. CDR3 in amino acids: CASSLMGFLSTDTQYF. The CDR3 DNA sequence: TGTGCCAGCAGCTTAATGGGATTTTTAAGCACAGATACGCAGTATTTT.

The gene calls are TRBV6-2 or TRBV6-3 and TRBJ1-5; maybe TRBD1 (6 bases). This CDR3 is built from 13 residues. Germline CDR1 and CDR2: MNHEY and SVGEGT. Between the trimmed V and J ends, which lost 4 bases and 5 bases, there was a span of 9 bases. The CDR3 DNA reads TGTGCCAGCAGTTGGACAGAGCATCAGCCCCAGCATTTT. Protein product: CASSWTEHQPQHF.

The chain has TRBV7-9 and TRBJ1-3; TRBD1 matches 9 bases. Looked up from germline, CDR1 is SEHNR and CDR2 is FQNEAQ (reference sequence). V shed 2 bases, J shed 3 bases, and the junction held 2 bases outside the gene matches. CDR3 length: 15 amino acids. The CDR3 nucleotides read TGTGCCAGCAGCTTAAGACAGGGGGATGGAAACACCATATATTTT. Translating it yields CASSLRQGDGNTIYF. Full variable domain (rest looked up from reference TRBV7-9 and TRBJ1-3): DTGVSQNPRHKITKRGQNVTFRCDPISEHNRLYWYRQTLGQGPEFLTYFQNEAQLEKSRLLSDRFSAERPKGSFSTLEIQRTEQGDSAMYLCASSLRQGDGNTIYFGEGSWLTVV.

The V call is TRBV28, the J call TRBJ1-1, with TRBD1 identical over 8 bases. Trimming at V came to 4 bases and at J to 4 bases, leaving 8 bases not matched to a gene. The CDR3 spans 15 residues. Germline V CDR1 and CDR2: MDHEN, SYDVKM. CDR3 DNA sequence: TGTGCCAGCAGTTATCTGGACAGGGCAGCCACTGAAGCTTTCTTT. Amino acids: CASSYLDRAATEAFF.

The rearrangement joins TRBV6-5 to TRBJ2-1, with D perhaps TRBD2 (5 bases). In germline, CDR1 is MNHEY, CDR2 SVGAGI. This CDR3 region has 13 residues. Trimming removed 6 bases from V and 8 bases from J, with 14 bases in between. The CDR3, as DNA: TGTGCCAGCAGGGTACCGGGAACCTATGAGCAGTTCTTC. This codes for CASRVPGTYEQFF.

The genes are TRBV6-4 and TRBJ1-2; 10 bases are a match to TRBD1. The V gene end was trimmed by 4 bases and the J gene end by 8 bases; junction bases not matched to a gene: 4. The germline V gene has CDR1 MRHNA and CDR2 SNTAGT. This CDR3 has 13 amino acids. The CDR3 nucleotides are TGTGCCAGCAGTGCCGGGACAGGGGACGGCTACACCTTC. Translation: CASSAGTGDGYTF.

The genes are TRBV5-6 and TRBJ1-2, with 8 bases aligning to TRBD1. The CDR3 runs 13 residues. V trimming: 4 bases; J trimming: 4 bases; junction bases outside the gene matches: 3. Germline assignment: CDR1 SGHDT and CDR2 YYEEEE. The CDR3 DNA reads TGTGCCAGCAGCCGGGACAGGACCTATGGCTACACCTTC. Protein sequence: CASSRDRTYGYTF.

This clone was observed once. V and J are TRBV6-1 and TRBJ2-5, with D uncertain. The germline V and J ends were trimmed by 1 base and 5 bases, with 14 bases remaining between them. Germline values: CDR1 MNHNS, CDR2 SASEGT. The CDR3 has 15 residues. The CDR3 loop reads CASSEGRVLMETQYF. DNA of the CDR3: TGTGCCAGCAGTGAAGGGAGAGTGCTGATGGAGACCCAGTACTTC.

The rearrangement joins TRBV19 to TRBJ1-2, with 9 bases that match TRBD1. The CDR3 loop spans 15 amino acids. Per germline, CDR1 LNHDA and CDR2 SQIVND (reference sequence). With 6 bases clipped from V and 7 bases from J, the junction kept 12 bases outside the gene matches. CDR3 coding DNA: TGTGCCAGTAGCAATAAAGTAACAGGGGGCATTGGCTACACCTTC. Protein product: CASSNKVTGGIGYTF.